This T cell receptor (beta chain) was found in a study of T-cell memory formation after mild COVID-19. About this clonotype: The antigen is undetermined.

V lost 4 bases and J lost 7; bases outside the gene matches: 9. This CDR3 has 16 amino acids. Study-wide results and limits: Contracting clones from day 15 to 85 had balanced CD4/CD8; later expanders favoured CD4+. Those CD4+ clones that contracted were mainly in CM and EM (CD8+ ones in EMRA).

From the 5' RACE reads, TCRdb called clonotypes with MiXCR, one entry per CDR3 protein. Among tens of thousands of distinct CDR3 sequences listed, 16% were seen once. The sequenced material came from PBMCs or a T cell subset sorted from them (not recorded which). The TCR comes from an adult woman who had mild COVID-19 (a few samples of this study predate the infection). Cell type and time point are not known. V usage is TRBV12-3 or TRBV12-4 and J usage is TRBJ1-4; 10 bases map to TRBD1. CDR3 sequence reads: CASSSDRGSVGEKLFF. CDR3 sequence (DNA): TGTGCCAGCAGTTCGGACAGGGGGAGCGTTGGTGAAAAACTGTTTTTT.